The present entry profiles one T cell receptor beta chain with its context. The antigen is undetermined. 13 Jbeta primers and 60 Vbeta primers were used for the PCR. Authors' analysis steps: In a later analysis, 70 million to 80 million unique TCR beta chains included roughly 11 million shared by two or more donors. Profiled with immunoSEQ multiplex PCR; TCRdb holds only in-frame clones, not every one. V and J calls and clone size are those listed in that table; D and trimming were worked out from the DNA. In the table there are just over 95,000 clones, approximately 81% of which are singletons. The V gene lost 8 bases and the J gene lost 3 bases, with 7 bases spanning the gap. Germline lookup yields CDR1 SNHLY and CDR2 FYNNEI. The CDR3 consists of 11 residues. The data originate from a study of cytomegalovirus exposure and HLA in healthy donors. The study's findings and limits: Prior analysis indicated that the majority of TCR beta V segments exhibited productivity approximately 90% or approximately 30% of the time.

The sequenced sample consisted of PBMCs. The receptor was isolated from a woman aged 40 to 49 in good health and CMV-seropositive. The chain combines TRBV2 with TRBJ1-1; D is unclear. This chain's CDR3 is CASYGDTEAFF. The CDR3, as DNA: TGTGCCAGCTACGGAGACACTGAAGCTTTCTTT.